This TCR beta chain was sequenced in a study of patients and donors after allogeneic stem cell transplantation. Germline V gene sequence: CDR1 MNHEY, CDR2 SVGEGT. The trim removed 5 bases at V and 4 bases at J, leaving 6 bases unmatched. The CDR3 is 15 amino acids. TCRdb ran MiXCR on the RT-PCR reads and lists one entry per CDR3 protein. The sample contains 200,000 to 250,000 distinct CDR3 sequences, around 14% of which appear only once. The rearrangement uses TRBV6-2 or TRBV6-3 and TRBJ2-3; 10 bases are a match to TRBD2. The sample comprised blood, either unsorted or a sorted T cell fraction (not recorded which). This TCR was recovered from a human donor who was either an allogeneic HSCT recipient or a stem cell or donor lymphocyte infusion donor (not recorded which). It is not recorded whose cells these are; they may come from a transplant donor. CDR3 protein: CASSLSAGGPDTQYF. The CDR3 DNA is TGTGCCAGCAGTCTTTCAGCGGGGGGGCCAGATACGCAGTATTTT.